This T cell receptor (beta chain) is from a study of brain metastases from non-small cell lung cancer. Using immunoSEQ multiplex PCR, the repertoire was profiled, and TCRdb retains in-frame clones only, with some absent. The table lists 1,800 or so clones, 88% of them singletons, with about 3% in the top ten. The germline V gene encodes CDR1 KGHSH and CDR2 LQKENI. This CDR3 is 11 amino acids long. The V end lost 2 bases, the J end lost 11 bases, and 6 bases lay between the germline ends. Study-wide findings and caveats: In roughly 64% of brain metastases, T-cell clones were expanded compared with matched primary tumors.

This clone was observed a single time. Its cognate antigen is unknown. Sequenced: tissue from a brain metastasis. The sequence was collected from a donor at least 40 years old with non-small cell lung cancer. V gene TRBV18 combines with J gene TRBJ1-4; no firm D call. The CDR3 DNA reads as TGTGCCAGCTCACCAGGGGAGAAACTGTTTTTT. This encodes CASSPGEKLFF.